The rows below give T cell receptor beta chains drawn from one sample of a study of T cell repertoires in cytomegalovirus infection. One entry per CDR3 protein results from TCRdb running MiXCR on the reads. The data contain fewer than 300,000 distinct CDR3 sequences, around 25% of them seen just once; the ten biggest clones take up about 15%. Sample: PBMCs. These receptor sequences come from a human donor in good health (CMV status not recorded). Some clones in this sample may be carry-over from other donors' samples. Each CDR3 is given with its conserved first and last residue. A D gene is named only where the DNA matches it firmly. Some rows mark clone size as missing; the rest say once, few, many or name a class of expanded clone.

size,V,D,J,CDR3,DNA
few,TRBV29-1,TRBD1,TRBJ1-5,CSALTTGTGSNQPQHF,TGCAGCGCCCTAACCACCGGGACAGGGAGCAATCAGCCCCAGCATTTT
few,TRBV7-4,.,TRBJ1-1,CASSLDGVSTEAFF,TGTGCCAGCAGCTTAGACGGGGTGAGCACTGAAGCTTTCTTT
.,TRBV28,.,TRBJ1-1,CASSSNLPRAFF,TGTGCCAGCAGTTCCAACCTCCCTCGGGCTTTCTTT
many,TRBV7-6,TRBD1,TRBJ1-2,CASSQTEGDSTTNYGYTF,TGTGCCAGCAGCCAAACCGAAGGGGACAGTACCACTAACTATGGCTACACCTTC
few,TRBV15,TRBD2,TRBJ2-2,CATSRAPSGEGAGELFF,TGTGCCACCAGCAGAGCCCCTAGCGGGGAGGGCGCCGGGGAGCTGTTTTTT
few,TRBV5-1,TRBD2,TRBJ2-3,CASRLAGRGKDTQYF,TGCGCCAGCAGACTAGCGGGGAGAGGAAAAGATACGCAGTATTTT
.,TRBV4-3,.,TRBJ2-7,CASSQGGPSTYEQYF,TGCGCCAGCAGCCAAGGCGGGCCGTCAACCTACGAGCAGTACTTC
many,TRBV2,.,TRBJ2-7,CASTSVSYEQYF,TGTGCCAGCACTAGCGTCTCCTACGAGCAGTACTTC
many,TRBV12-3/TRBV12-4,TRBD2,TRBJ2-3,CASRRAGAMDTQYF,TGTGCCAGCAGGAGAGCGGGGGCGATGGATACGCAGTATTTT
large,TRBV7-9,.,TRBJ1-5,CASSLPNQPQHF,TGTGCCAGCTCCCTCCCAAATCAGCCCCAGCATTTT
.,TRBV24-1,.,TRBJ2-3,CATSDLNRPGNTQYF,TGTGCCACCAGTGATTTGAACAGACCGGGCAATACGCAGTATTTT
many,TRBV12-3/TRBV12-4,TRBD2,TRBJ2-1,CASSFGPRSDRGGSGLNEQFF,TGTGCCAGCAGTTTCGGGCCCAGGTCAGACCGGGGCGGGAGCGGTTTGAATGAGCAGTTCTTC
.,TRBV6-2/TRBV6-3,.,TRBJ2-5,CASSSRVETQYF,TGTGCCAGCAGTTCTCGTGTGGAGACCCAGTACTTC
few,TRBV19,.,TRBJ2-6,CASSIVRGNSGANVLTF,TGTGCCAGTAGTATTGTCAGGGGAAACTCTGGGGCCAACGTCCTGACTTTC
many,TRBV7-2,TRBD1,TRBJ2-2,CASSSRDSLTGELFF,TGTGCCAGCAGCTCCCGGGACAGTCTTACCGGGGAGCTGTTTTTT
.,TRBV28,TRBD1,TRBJ1-4,CASNRDRVNEKLFF,TGTGCCAGCAACCGGGACAGGGTTAATGAAAAACTGTTTTTT
.,TRBV6-6,.,TRBJ1-2,CASSYEQGSHYGYTF,TGTGCCAGCAGTTACGAGCAAGGGTCCCACTATGGCTACACCTTC
many,TRBV6-1,.,TRBJ1-1,CASSETEIRKAFF,TGTGCCAGCAGTGAGACCGAGATACGAAAAGCTTTCTTT
few,TRBV28,.,TRBJ2-3,CATLEDGNTDTQYF,TGTGCCACCTTGGAGGACGGCAACACAGATACGCAGTATTTT
.,TRBV6-8,TRBD1,TRBJ2-5,CASSYSFDRASETQYF,TGTGCCAGCAGTTACTCCTTCGACAGGGCATCGGAGACCCAGTACTTC
few,TRBV5-4,TRBD1,TRBJ2-5,CASSLEGAGETQYF,TGTGCCAGCAGCTTGGAGGGGGCAGGGGAGACCCAGTACTTC
.,TRBV29-1,TRBD1,TRBJ2-7,CSVGQGAGEQYF,TGCAGCGTTGGACAGGGGGCGGGCGAGCAGTACTTC